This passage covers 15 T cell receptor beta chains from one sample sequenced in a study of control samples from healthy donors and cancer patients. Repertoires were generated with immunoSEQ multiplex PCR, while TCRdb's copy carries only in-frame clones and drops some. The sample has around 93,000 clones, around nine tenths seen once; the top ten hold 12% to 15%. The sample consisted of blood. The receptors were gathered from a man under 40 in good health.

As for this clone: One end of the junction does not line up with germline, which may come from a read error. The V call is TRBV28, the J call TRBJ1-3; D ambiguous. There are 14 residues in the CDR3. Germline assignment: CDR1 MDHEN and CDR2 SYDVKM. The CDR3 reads CASNQEGSGNTIYF. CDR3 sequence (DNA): TGTGCCAGCAACCAGGAAGGATCTGGGAACACCATATATTTT.

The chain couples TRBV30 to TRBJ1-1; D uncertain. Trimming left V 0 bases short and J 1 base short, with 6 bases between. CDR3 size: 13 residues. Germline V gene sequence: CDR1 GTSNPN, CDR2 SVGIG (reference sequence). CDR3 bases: TGTGCCTGGAGTGTAAGAGAGAACACTGAAGCTTTCTTT. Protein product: CAWSVRENTEAFF.

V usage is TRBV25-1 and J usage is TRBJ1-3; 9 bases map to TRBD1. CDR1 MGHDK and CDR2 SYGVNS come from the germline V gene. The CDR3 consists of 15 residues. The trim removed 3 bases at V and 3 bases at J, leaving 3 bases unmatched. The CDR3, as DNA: TGTGCCAGCAGTGACACAGGGGGCGTTGGAAACACCATATATTTT. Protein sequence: CASSDTGGVGNTIYF.

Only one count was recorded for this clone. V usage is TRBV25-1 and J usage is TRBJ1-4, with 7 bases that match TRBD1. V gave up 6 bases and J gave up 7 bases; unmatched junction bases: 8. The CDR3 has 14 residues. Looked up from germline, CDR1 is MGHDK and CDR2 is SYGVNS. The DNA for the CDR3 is TGTGCCAGCAGGGAAAGCCGGGACAGTGAAAAACTGTTTTTT. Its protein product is CASRESRDSEKLFF.

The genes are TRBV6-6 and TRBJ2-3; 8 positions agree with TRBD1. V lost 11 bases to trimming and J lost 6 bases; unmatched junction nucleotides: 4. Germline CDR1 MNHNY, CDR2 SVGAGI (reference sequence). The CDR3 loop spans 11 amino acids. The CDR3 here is CAAQGADTQYF. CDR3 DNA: TGTGCCGCTCAGGGGGCGGATACGCAGTATTTT.

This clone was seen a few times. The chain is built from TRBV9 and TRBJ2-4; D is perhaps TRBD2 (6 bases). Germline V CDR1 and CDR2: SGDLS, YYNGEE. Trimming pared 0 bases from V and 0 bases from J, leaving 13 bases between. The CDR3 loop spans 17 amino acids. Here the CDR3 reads CASSVDIAEGAKNIQYF. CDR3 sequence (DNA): TGTGCCAGCAGCGTAGATATAGCGGAGGGAGCCAAAAACATTCAGTACTTC.

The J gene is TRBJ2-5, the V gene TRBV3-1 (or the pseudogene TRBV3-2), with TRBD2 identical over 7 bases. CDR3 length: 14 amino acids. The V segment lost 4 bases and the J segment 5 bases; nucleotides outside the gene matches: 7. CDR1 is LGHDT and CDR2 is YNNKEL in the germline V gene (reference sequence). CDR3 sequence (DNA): TGTGCCAGCAGCCTGGGGGGGTCGGCGGAGACCCAGTACTTC. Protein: CASSLGGSAETQYF.

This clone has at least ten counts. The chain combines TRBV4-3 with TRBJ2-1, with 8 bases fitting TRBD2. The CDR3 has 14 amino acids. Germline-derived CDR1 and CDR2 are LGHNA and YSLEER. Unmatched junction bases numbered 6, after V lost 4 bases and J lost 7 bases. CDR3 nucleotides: TGCGCCAGCAGCCCGGGACTAGAAATAAATGAGCAGTTCTTC. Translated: CASSPGLEINEQFF.

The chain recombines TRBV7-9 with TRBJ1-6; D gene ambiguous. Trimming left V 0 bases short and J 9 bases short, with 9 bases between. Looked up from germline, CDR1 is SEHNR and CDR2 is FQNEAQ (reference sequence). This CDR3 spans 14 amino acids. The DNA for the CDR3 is TGTGCCAGCAGCTTAGCCCCCCCCGCTTCACCCCTCCACTTT. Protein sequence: CASSLAPPASPLHF.

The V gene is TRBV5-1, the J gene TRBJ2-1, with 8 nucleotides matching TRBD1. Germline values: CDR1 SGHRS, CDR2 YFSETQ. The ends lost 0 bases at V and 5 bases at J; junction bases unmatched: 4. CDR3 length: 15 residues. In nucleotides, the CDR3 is TGCGCCAGCAGCTTGGGGACAGGGCCAAACAATGAGCAGTTCTTC. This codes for CASSLGTGPNNEQFF.

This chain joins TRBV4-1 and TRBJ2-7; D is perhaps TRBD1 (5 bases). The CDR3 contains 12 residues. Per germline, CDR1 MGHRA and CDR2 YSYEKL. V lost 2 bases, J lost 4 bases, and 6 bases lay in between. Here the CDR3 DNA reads TGCGCCAGCAGCCAAAGGGGTTACGAGCAGTACTTC. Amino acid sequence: CASSQRGYEQYF.

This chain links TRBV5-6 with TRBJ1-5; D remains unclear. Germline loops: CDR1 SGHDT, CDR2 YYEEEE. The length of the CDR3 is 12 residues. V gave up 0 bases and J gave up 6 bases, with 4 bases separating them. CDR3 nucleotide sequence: TGTGCCAGCAGCTTGGAGGGTCAGCCCCAGCATTTT. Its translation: CASSLEGQPQHF.

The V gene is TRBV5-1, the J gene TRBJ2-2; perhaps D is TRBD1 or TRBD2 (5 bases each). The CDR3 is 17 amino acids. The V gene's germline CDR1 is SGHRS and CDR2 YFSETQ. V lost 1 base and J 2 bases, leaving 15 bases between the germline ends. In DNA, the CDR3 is TGCGCCAGCAGCTTGCTTCAGGGCGGACTTAACACCGGGGAGCTGTTTTTT. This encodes CASSLLQGGLNTGELFF.

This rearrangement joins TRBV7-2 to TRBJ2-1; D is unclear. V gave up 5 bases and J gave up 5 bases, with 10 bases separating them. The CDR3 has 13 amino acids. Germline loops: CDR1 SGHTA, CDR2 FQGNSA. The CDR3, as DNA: TGTGCCAGCAGCGCTGGAGTAAACAATGAGCAGTTCTTC. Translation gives CASSAGVNNEQFF.

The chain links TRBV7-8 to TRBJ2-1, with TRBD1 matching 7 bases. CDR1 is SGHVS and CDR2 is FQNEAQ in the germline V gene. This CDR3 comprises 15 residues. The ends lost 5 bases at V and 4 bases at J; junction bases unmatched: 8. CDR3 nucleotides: TGTGCCAGCAGCCACCGGGACAGACTTTACAATGAGCAGTTCTTC. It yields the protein CASSHRDRLYNEQFF.